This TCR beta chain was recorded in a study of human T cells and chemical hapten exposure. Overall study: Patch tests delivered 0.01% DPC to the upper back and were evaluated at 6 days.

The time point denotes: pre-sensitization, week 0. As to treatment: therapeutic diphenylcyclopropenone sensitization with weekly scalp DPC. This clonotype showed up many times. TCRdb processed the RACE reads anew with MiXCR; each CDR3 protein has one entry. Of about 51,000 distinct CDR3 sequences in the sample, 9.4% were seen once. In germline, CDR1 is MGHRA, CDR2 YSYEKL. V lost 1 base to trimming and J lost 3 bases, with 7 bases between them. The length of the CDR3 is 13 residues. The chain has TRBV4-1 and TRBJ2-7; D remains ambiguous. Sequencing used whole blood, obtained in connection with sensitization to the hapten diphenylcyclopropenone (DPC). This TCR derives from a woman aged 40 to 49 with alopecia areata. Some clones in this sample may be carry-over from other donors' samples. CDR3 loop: CASSQVNVYEQYF. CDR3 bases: TGCGCCAGCAGCCAAGTAAACGTCTACGAGCAGTACTTC.